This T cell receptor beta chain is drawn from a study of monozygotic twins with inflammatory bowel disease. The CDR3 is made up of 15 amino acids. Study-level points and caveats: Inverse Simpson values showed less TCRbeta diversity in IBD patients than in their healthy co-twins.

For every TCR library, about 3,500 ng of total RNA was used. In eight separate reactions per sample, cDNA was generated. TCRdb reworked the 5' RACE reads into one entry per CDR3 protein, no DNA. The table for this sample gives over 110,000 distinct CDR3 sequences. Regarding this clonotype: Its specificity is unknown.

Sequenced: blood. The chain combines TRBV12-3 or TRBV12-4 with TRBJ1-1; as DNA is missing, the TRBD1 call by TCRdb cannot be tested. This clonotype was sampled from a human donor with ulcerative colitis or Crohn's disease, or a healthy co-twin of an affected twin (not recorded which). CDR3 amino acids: CASSPRQGLSTEAFF.